This TCR beta chain was sequenced in a study of tumor-infiltrating lymphocytes in primary liver carcinoma. Points on this clonotype: It may be a read error: a sequence one base away is much more abundant.

Per germline, CDR1 ENHRY and CDR2 SYGVKD. The CDR3 totals 12 residues. Constant-region priming of around 500 ng total RNA yielded TCR beta cDNA. Three nested multiplex PCR rounds, a slightly modified ARM-PCR method, built the TCR beta libraries. Running 9 to 11 cycles apiece, the first two PCR rounds relied on TRBV1-TRBV30 forward primers together with a C-beta reverse primer. MiXCR, applied by TCRdb to the multiplex PCR reads, yields one record per CDR3 protein. The data hold about 99,000 distinct CDR3 sequences, with about three quarters observed a single time. Co-extracted RNA and DNA came from around 20-30 mg of unsorted bulk tissue.

The rearrangement uses TRBV10-3 and TRBJ2-2; no clear D gene. This clonotype was sampled from a woman aged 55-69 years with primary liver carcinoma and hepatitis B virus infection. Sequenced material: liver tumor tissue from sampling region 5. This sample's subset: tumor region T5, tumor centre. The CDR3 bases are TGTGCCGTCAGTGAGCAATCCGGGGAGCTGTTTTTT. It codes for CAVSEQSGELFF.